This T cell receptor (beta chain) was retrieved from a study of T cell responses to AZD1222 COVID-19 vaccine. Study observations and caveats: Once two AZD1222 doses were given, Spike-specific TCR breadth and depth went up.

Sequencing was performed with immunoSEQ multiplex PCR; in TCRdb, only in-frame clones are kept and a portion is missing. The sample has just over 70,000 clones, 85% seen once. Worth noting for this clone: What it recognizes is unknown. Other DNA sequences in the same sample also yield this CDR3.

Sequenced here: peripheral blood, sampled on day 0 of AZD1222 vaccination. This TCR derives from an adult in good health.

This CDR3 reads CASSLGTGRETQYF. In DNA form, the CDR3 reads TGTGCCAGCAGCCTAGGGACAGGCCGGGAGACCCAGTACTTC. The rearrangement links TRBV11-2 to TRBJ2-5, with 8 nucleotides matching TRBD1. V lost 5 bases, J lost 5 bases, and 7 bases stayed unmatched. This CDR3 spans 14 amino acids. Germline CDR1 reads SGHAT; CDR2 reads FQNNGV.